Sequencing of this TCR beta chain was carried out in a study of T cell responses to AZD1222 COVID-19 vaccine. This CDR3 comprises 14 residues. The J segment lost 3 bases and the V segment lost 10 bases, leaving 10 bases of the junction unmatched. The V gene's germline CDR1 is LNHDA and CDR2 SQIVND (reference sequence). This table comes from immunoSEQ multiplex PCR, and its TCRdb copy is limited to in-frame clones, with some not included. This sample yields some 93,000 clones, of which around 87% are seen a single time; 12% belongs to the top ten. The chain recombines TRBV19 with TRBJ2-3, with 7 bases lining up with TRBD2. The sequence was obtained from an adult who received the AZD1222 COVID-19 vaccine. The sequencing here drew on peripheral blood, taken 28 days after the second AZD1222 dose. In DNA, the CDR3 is TGTGCCACCTCCCCCCCGGGGGGTACAGATACGCAGTATTTT. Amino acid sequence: CATSPPGGTDTQYF.